The rows below give T cell receptor beta chains drawn from one sample of a study of T cells after yellow fever vaccination. MiXCR was run by TCRdb on the 5' RACE reads, yielding one entry per CDR3 protein. This sample has 42,000 or so distinct CDR3 sequences, with 6% to 7% found just once. The sequencing used CD8+ T cells not binding an NS4B(214-222) dextramer, sorted from PBMCs, collected 45 days after the yellow fever booster vaccination. These receptors came from a man aged 30-40 years who received the YFV17D yellow fever vaccine. CDR3s include the opening cysteine and the closing phenylalanine or tryptophan. Each record gives: V gene, clone size, CDR3 length, J gene, D gene, CDR3 DNA, CDR3 protein. D genes are given only for firm matches. Clone size is not always given. Where it is, it says once, few, many or a class for expanded clones.

>TRBV11-2|NA|19|TRBJ2-5|TRBD1
TGTGCCAGCAGCTTAGATCGAATGGGACAGGGTTTTTCTTCGGAGACCCAGTACTTC
CASSLDRMGQGFSSETQYF
>TRBV5-5|many|14|TRBJ2-7|TRBD2
TGTGCCAGCAGCCTCAGCGGGAGCTCCTACGAGCAGTACTTC
CASSLSGSSYEQYF
>TRBV15|many|14|TRBJ2-7|NA
TGTGCCACCAGCAGAGTACAGGGTGACTACGAGCAGTACTTC
CATSRVQGDYEQYF
>TRBV6-5|many|14|TRBJ2-1|NA
TGTGCCAGCAGTTACTCGGACGTCTACAATGAGCAGTTCTTC
CASSYSDVYNEQFF
>TRBV20-1|many|16|TRBJ2-7|TRBD2
TGCAGTGCTAGAGATCCGGCAGGACTAGTGTCATACGAGCAGTACTTC
CSARDPAGLVSYEQYF
>TRBV27|many|14|TRBJ2-7|TRBD1
TGTGCCAGCAGTTCCCGACAGGGGGGCTACGAGCAGTACTTC
CASSSRQGGYEQYF
>TRBV6-2/TRBV6-3|many|15|TRBJ2-1|TRBD2
TGTGCCAGCAGCCCAGATAGCGGGATCTACAATGAGCAGTTCTTC
CASSPDSGIYNEQFF
>TRBV27|many|15|TRBJ2-1|TRBD2
TGTGCCAGCAGTTCGTACGGGACTAGTGACAATGAGCAGTTCTTC
CASSSYGTSDNEQFF
>TRBV6-5|many|14|TRBJ2-1|NA
TGTGCCAGCAGTCGGGAGACAGGTTTCAATGAGCAGTTCTTC
CASSRETGFNEQFF
>TRBV6-5|many|13|TRBJ1-1|NA
TGTGCCAGCAGTTACCTAGGGACCGATGAAGCTTTCTTT
CASSYLGTDEAFF
>TRBV24-1|many|14|TRBJ2-5|NA
TGTGCCACCAATGGTTGGCGGAGACAAGAGACCCAGTACTTC
CATNGWRRQETQYF
>TRBV6-5|many|14|TRBJ2-1|TRBD2
TGTGCCAGCAGTTATACTAGCGGGAGGAATGAGCAGTTCTTC
CASSYTSGRNEQFF
>TRBV15|many|18|TRBJ2-1|TRBD2
TGTGCCACCAGGGAGACCGCGCGGACTAGCGCAACCTACAATGAGCAGTTCTTC
CATRETARTSATYNEQFF
>TRBV20-1|many|15|TRBJ2-1|TRBD2
TGCAGTGCTAGAGGCCAGCGGGAAAGGCGAAATGAGCAGTTCTTC
CSARGQRERRNEQFF
>TRBV7-6|many|15|TRBJ2-2|TRBD2
TGTGCCAGCAGCCTTAGCGGGAGACCTCCCGGGGAGCTGTTTTTT
CASSLSGRPPGELFF
>TRBV3-1|few|14|TRBJ2-1|TRBD2
TGTGCCAGCAGCCCAGGACTAGGTGACAATGAGCAGTTCTTC
CASSPGLGDNEQFF
>TRBV5-4|NA|15|TRBJ2-7|TRBD2
TGTGCCAGCAGCTTGGAACTAGCGGGTGCCTACGAGCAGTACTTC
CASSLELAGAYEQYF
>TRBV27|many|13|TRBJ2-1|NA
TGTGCCAGCAGCTCGGGACCTCAGATTGAGCAGTTCTTC
CASSSGPQIEQFF
>TRBV29-1|many|14|TRBJ2-2|TRBD1
TGCAGCGTTTCGGACAGGGGTCCCACCGGGGAGCTGTTTTTT
CSVSDRGPTGELFF
>TRBV2|NA|13|TRBJ2-5|NA
TGTGCCACATCACCGGGGACCACGAACTTCCAGTACTTC
CATSPGTTNFQYF
>TRBV7-8|many|14|TRBJ2-1|NA
TGTGCCAGCAGCTTAGGGGCAGGGAGGTATGAGCAGTTCTTC
CASSLGAGRYEQFF
>TRBV4-3|many|15|TRBJ2-1|NA
TGCGCCAGCAGCCAAGGGGTATCTGAGGGGAATGAGCAGTTCTTC
CASSQGVSEGNEQFF
>TRBV29-1|many|14|TRBJ1-2|NA
TGCAGCGTTGATCTCGCCGGGGACAAAAATGGCTACACCTTC
CSVDLAGDKNGYTF
>TRBV7-9|many|16|TRBJ1-4|TRBD1
TGTGCCAGCAGTCCAACAACAGGGGGATATGGAGAAAAACTGTTTTTT
CASSPTTGGYGEKLFF
>TRBV18|many|15|TRBJ2-3|TRBD1
TGTGCCAGCTCACTCTGGACAGGTTTGGCAGATACGCAGTATTTT
CASSLWTGLADTQYF
>TRBV7-9|NA|16|TRBJ2-7|NA
TGTGCCAGCAGCACGCGAGATGGGGGCGCTTCCTACGAGCAGTACTTC
CASSTRDGGASYEQYF
>TRBV6-5|few|13|TRBJ1-2|TRBD1
TGTGCCAGCAGCAGGGACAGGAACTATGGCTACACCTTC
CASSRDRNYGYTF
>TRBV11-2|NA|13|TRBJ2-5|TRBD2
TGTACCAGCAACTTGGGGGGGCAAGAGACCCAGTACTTC
CTSNLGGQETQYF
>TRBV14|few|15|TRBJ2-2|NA
TGTGCCAGCAGCCTCCATAGCGCCTGGGCCGGGGAGCTGTTTTTT
CASSLHSAWAGELFF
>TRBV7-2|many|18|TRBJ2-1|NA
TGTGCCAGCAGCTTAGGGCTAGCCGGTGGAGGAAACTACAATGAGCAGTTCTTC
CASSLGLAGGGNYNEQFF
>TRBV12-3/TRBV12-4|many|15|TRBJ2-7|TRBD1
TGTGCCAGCAGCCCGCTCGGACAGGTCTCCTACGAGCAGTACTTC
CASSPLGQVSYEQYF
>TRBV7-2|many|14|TRBJ2-7|NA
TGTGCCAGCAGCTTAGTAGCGCCCACCTACGAGCAGTACTTC
CASSLVAPTYEQYF
>TRBV28|many|12|TRBJ1-1|NA
TGTGCCAGCAGCCAGGGTGGGACTGAAGCTTTCTTT
CASSQGGTEAFF
>TRBV20-1|many|12|TRBJ2-5|TRBD1
TGCAGTGCAGGGGGCCTGTGGGAGACCCAGTACTTC
CSAGGLWETQYF
>TRBV20-1|NA|17|TRBJ2-2|NA
TGCAGTGCTAGAGATTGGCAGGGAGCCCCGAACACCGGGGAGCTGTTTTTT
CSARDWQGAPNTGELFF
>TRBV7-9|many|17|TRBJ2-2|TRBD2
TGTGCCAGCAGCTTAGCGGGGCTAGCGGCGAACACCGGGGAGCTGTTTTTT
CASSLAGLAANTGELFF
>TRBV12-3/TRBV12-4|many|15|TRBJ2-2|NA
TGTGCCAGCACAGGGAACCGGTTGAACACCGGGGAGCTGTTTTTT
CASTGNRLNTGELFF
>TRBV4-3|many|15|TRBJ2-5|NA
TGCGCCAGCAGCCAAGAGCCCTGGGCCGAAGAGACCCAGTACTTC
CASSQEPWAEETQYF
>TRBV11-2|many|16|TRBJ1-1|NA
TGTGCCAGCAGCTCTACAGGGTCCCTGCTGAACACTGAAGCTTTCTTT
CASSSTGSLLNTEAFF
>TRBV4-3|many|15|TRBJ2-7|NA
TGCGCCAGCAGCCCTTCCCTTTGGGGGGCCTACGAGCAGTACTTC
CASSPSLWGAYEQYF
>TRBV7-6|many|14|TRBJ2-3|NA
TGTGCCAGCAGCTCAGCCACTAGCTCAGATACGCAGTATTTT
CASSSATSSDTQYF
>TRBV12-3/TRBV12-4|many|14|TRBJ2-3|TRBD2
TGTGCCAGCAGTTTAACCGGGGGGAAAGATACGCAGTATTTT
CASSLTGGKDTQYF
>TRBV30|medium-sized|15|TRBJ2-2|NA
TGTGCCTGGGGGGGGGCTCACGCGAACACCGGGGAGCTGTTTTTT
CAWGGAHANTGELFF